Presented here are 31 T cell receptor beta chains from one specimen sequenced in a study of T cell changes during pregnancy in multiple sclerosis. Profiling relied on immunoSEQ multiplex PCR, and the TCRdb table lists in-frame clones only, not all of them. In the table there are under 55,000 clones, over 80% of which are singletons. The sample was CD8+ T cells from peripheral blood mononuclear cells, taken after pregnancy. The receptors derive from a female donor with multiple sclerosis, enrolled in a pregnancy study.

This clone was seen just once. The chain combines TRBV5-6 with TRBJ2-1; D not certain. V was clipped by 4 bases and J by 5 bases, with 7 bases between them. The CDR3 is made up of 12 amino acids. The germline V gene has CDR1 SGHDT and CDR2 YYEEEE. CDR3 in amino acids: CASSALNNEQFF. The CDR3 coding sequence is TGTGCCAGCAGCGCGCTTAACAATGAGCAGTTCTTC.

V is TRBV27 and J is TRBJ2-3, with a tentative D call TRBD2 (6 bases). Per germline, CDR1 MNHEY and CDR2 SMNVEV (reference sequence). There are 14 residues in the CDR3. Trimming removed 5 bases from V and 2 bases from J, with 11 bases in between. The DNA of the CDR3 is TGTGCCAGCAGTCTCTTAGCGGACACAGATACGCAGTATTTT. This translates into CASSLLADTDTQYF.

This sequence joins TRBV7-9 and TRBJ2-7; D is unclear. The CDR3 runs 11 residues. V was shortened by 3 bases and J by 4 bases, with 4 bases between the two germline ends. Germline lookup yields CDR1 SEHNR and CDR2 FQNEAQ (reference sequence). CDR3 DNA sequence: TGTGCCAGCAGCTTGACATACGAGCAGTACTTC. Its protein product is CASSLTYEQYF.

The rearrangement links TRBV9 to TRBJ2-2, with TRBD1 matching 10 bases. The length of the CDR3 is 15 residues. V dropped 3 bases and J dropped 2; count of bases not matched to a gene: 1. In germline, CDR1 is SGDLS, CDR2 YYNGEE. In nucleotides, the CDR3 is TGTGCCAGCAGCGGGACAGGGGGAAACACCGGGGAGCTGTTTTTT. It yields the protein CASSGTGGNTGELFF.

The CDR3 DNA reads TGTGCCAGCAAAGGAGGACCGATTGAGCTGTTTTTT. Amino acids: CASKGGPIELFF. The V gene is TRBV2, the J gene TRBJ2-2, with D maybe TRBD2 (5 bases). CDR1 is SNHLY, CDR2 FYNNEI, per germline. The CDR3 length is 12 residues. Deletions cut 7 bases from V and 11 bases from J, with 14 bases between. The full variable domain, its missing parts supplied by reference TRBV2 and TRBJ2-2, is EPEVTQTPSHQVTQMGQEVILRCVPISNHLYFYWYRQILGQKVEFLVSFYNNEISEKSEIFDDQFSVERPDGSNFTLKIRSTKLEDSAMYFCASKGGPIELFFGEGSRLTVL.

This chain uses TRBV7-9 with TRBJ2-3, with 8 bases lining up with TRBD2. This CDR3 region has 16 residues. Germline V gives CDR1 SEHNR, CDR2 FQNEAQ (reference sequence). Unmatched junction bases numbered 8, after V lost 5 bases and J lost 1 base. Written as DNA, the CDR3 is TGTGCCAGCAGCCCGGGACTAGGGGGAGGCACAGATACGCAGTATTTT. Amino acids: CASSPGLGGGTDTQYF. Combining the CDR3 with reference TRBV7-9 and TRBJ2-3 gives the whole variable domain DTGVSQNPRHKITKRGQNVTFRCDPISEHNRLYWYRQTLGQGPEFLTYFQNEAQLEKSRLLSDRFSAERPKGSFSTLEIQRTEQGDSAMYLCASSPGLGGGTDTQYFGPGTRLTVL.

In nucleotides, the CDR3 is TGTGCCATCAGTGACCGGGACAGTGATGAGACCCAGTACTTC. Translation: CAISDRDSDETQYF. The chain carries TRBV10-3 and TRBJ2-5, with 7 nucleotides matching TRBD1. Germline V gene sequence: CDR1 ENHRY, CDR2 SYGVKD. J was trimmed by 5 bases and V by 3 bases; bases with no gene match: 6. The CDR3 has 14 residues.

The genes are TRBV27 and TRBJ1-5, with a possible D match to TRBD1 (5 bases). CDR3 size: 15 residues. Germline V gives CDR1 MNHEY, CDR2 SMNVEV (reference sequence). Trimming removed 2 bases from V and 6 bases from J, with 14 bases in between. CDR3: CASSLSVGGGQPQHF. The CDR3 DNA reads as TGTGCCAGCAGTTTAAGCGTGGGGGGAGGTCAGCCCCAGCATTTT.

The rearrangement uses TRBV11-2 and TRBJ1-5; D uncertain. Per the germline V gene, CDR1 is SGHAT and CDR2 is FQNNGV. Trimming pared 0 bases from V and 4 bases from J, leaving 13 bases between. The CDR3 has 16 amino acids. The CDR3 region is CASSLDYGQSNQPQHF. The CDR3 bases are TGTGCCAGCAGCTTAGATTATGGGCAGTCAAATCAGCCCCAGCATTTT.

The rearrangement links TRBV7-3 to TRBJ2-1; maybe TRBD2 (7 bases). The CDR3 contains 14 residues. Germline CDR1 reads SGHTA; CDR2 reads FQGTGA. V lost 1 base and J lost 8, with 12 bases in between. The CDR3 is CASSLNGGAYEQFF. The CDR3 DNA follows: TGTGCCAGCAGCTTAAATGGGGGGGCCTATGAGCAGTTCTTC.

This chain uses TRBV15 with TRBJ2-2; 8 nucleotides agree with TRBD2. CDR3 size: 15 residues. After removal of 7 bases from V and 5 bases from J, the junction contained 9 bases not matched to a gene. Germline V gene data show CDR1 as LNHNV and CDR2 as YYDKDF (reference sequence). The CDR3 region has the DNA TGTGCCACCACTACGACCGGGACTAGAACCGGGGAGCTGTTTTTT. It yields the protein CATTTTGTRTGELFF.

The V gene is TRBV11-2, the J gene TRBJ2-7, with D possibly TRBD1 on 5 matching bases. CDR3 length equals 15 residues. Germline CDR1 and CDR2: SGHAT and FQNNGV. V lost 4 bases and J lost 2, with 15 bases in between. The CDR3 is CASSYVASDTYEQYF. CDR3 nucleotides: TGTGCCAGCAGCTATGTTGCCTCGGACACCTACGAGCAGTACTTC.

J is TRBJ2-6 and V is TRBV27; a weak D match, TRBD1 (5 bases). CDR1 is MNHEY and CDR2 is SMNVEV in the germline V gene (reference sequence). V was trimmed by 2 bases and J by 2 bases, leaving 7 bases between them. This CDR3 is 15 amino acids long. The CDR3 sequence is CASSLIGAGANVLTF. The CDR3 region has the DNA TGTGCCAGCAGTTTAATAGGGGCTGGGGCCAACGTCCTGACTTTC.

The gene calls are TRBV4-1 and TRBJ2-1; tentative D call: TRBD1 (7 bases). From germline, CDR1 is MGHRA and CDR2 YSYEKL. The CDR3 totals 15 residues. The ends were cut back, 0 bases at V and 6 bases at J, with 12 bases in the middle. CDR3 sequence reads: CASSQDRGAGNEQFF. In nucleotides, the CDR3 is TGCGCCAGCAGCCAAGACAGGGGGGCAGGCAATGAGCAGTTCTTC.

This chain connects TRBV5-1 to TRBJ2-3; D uncertain. Trimming removed 6 bases from V and 0 bases from J, with 17 bases in between. CDR1 is SGHRS and CDR2 is YFSETQ in the germline V gene. There are 16 residues in the CDR3. The CDR3 DNA reads as TGCGCCAGCACCTCAATAATGACAAGCAGCACAGATACGCAGTATTTT. Residues: CASTSIMTSSTDTQYF.

The chain employs TRBV5-1 and TRBJ2-2; no clear D gene. Germline CDR1 and CDR2: SGHRS and YFSETQ. V shed 3 bases and J shed 0 bases, with 15 bases lying between them. This CDR3 spans 17 amino acids. The CDR3 reads CASSSFTLGSNTGELFF. CDR3 sequence (DNA): TGCGCCAGCAGCTCCTTTACCCTAGGTTCGAACACCGGGGAGCTGTTTTTT.

The gene calls are TRBV6-5 and TRBJ1-1, with TRBD1 identical over 11 bases. The length of the CDR3 is 15 residues. Losses at the gene ends were 9 bases for V and 4 bases for J; bases not matched to a gene: 10. The germline V gene has CDR1 MNHEY and CDR2 SVGAGI. CDR3 nucleotide sequence: TGTGCCAGTCATGACGGACAGGGGGCGGGCACTGAAGCTTTCTTT. This gives the protein CASHDGQGAGTEAFF.

This chain links TRBV19 with TRBJ1-5; maybe TRBD1 (6 bases). V lost 4 bases, J lost 0 bases, and 7 bases lay in between. Germline V lookup: CDR1 LNHDA, CDR2 SQIVND (reference sequence). CDR3 length equals 14 residues. CDR3 in amino acids: CASSNRDSNQPQHF. The CDR3 region has the DNA TGTGCCAGTAGTAACAGGGATAGCAATCAGCCCCAGCATTTT.

The chain joins TRBV10-3 to TRBJ2-1; TRBD2 aligns across 8 bases. This CDR3 region has 14 residues. V lost 10 bases and J lost 2; bases outside the gene matches: 7. Germline loops: CDR1 ENHRY, CDR2 SYGVKD. The CDR3 reads CATGTRVAYNEQFF. Written as DNA, the CDR3 is TGTGCCACGGGGACTAGAGTCGCCTACAATGAGCAGTTCTTC.

The chain joins TRBV30 to TRBJ2-7, with 9 positions matching TRBD1. V shed 1 base, J shed 1 base, and the junction held 5 bases outside the gene matches. CDR1 is GTSNPN, CDR2 SVGIG, per germline (reference sequence). The length of the CDR3 is 15 residues. The CDR3 reads CAWSGLGTGSYEQYF. CDR3 DNA: TGTGCCTGGAGTGGCCTGGGGACAGGGTCCTACGAGCAGTACTTC. The full variable domain, its missing parts supplied by reference TRBV30 and TRBJ2-7, is SQTIHQWPATLVQPVGSPLSLECTVEGTSNPNLYWYRQAAGRGLQLLFYSVGIGQISSEVPQNLSASRPQDRQFILSSKKLLLSDSGFYLCAWSGLGTGSYEQYFGPGTRLTVT.

This clone was picked up a small number of times. The V gene is TRBV4-1, the J gene TRBJ1-2; D uncertain. The CDR3 loop spans 12 amino acids. Germline-derived CDR1 and CDR2 are MGHRA and YSYEKL. V lost 4 bases, J lost 5 bases, and 8 bases lay in between. The chain's CDR3 is CASSPGSYGYTF. The CDR3 DNA sequence: TGCGCCAGCAGCCCAGGATCGTATGGCTACACCTTC.

The rearrangement links TRBV7-2 to TRBJ2-1, with D unclear. V lost 2 bases, J lost 4 bases, and 18 bases lay in between. The CDR3 extends over 17 amino acids. Germline CDR1 reads SGHTA; CDR2 reads FQGNSA. This CDR3 reads CASSLPDIWASYNEQFF. In DNA, the CDR3 is TGTGCCAGCAGCTTACCGGATATTTGGGCCTCTTACAATGAGCAGTTCTTC.

The rearrangement uses TRBV7-8 and TRBJ1-5; D is undetermined. V lost 2 bases and J lost 6, with 8 bases in between. The germline V gene encodes CDR1 SGHVS and CDR2 FQNEAQ. The CDR3 consists of 13 residues. The CDR3 reads CASSLTGPQPQHF. The CDR3 region has the DNA TGTGCCAGCAGCTTAACTGGGCCTCAGCCCCAGCATTTT.

The J gene is TRBJ2-6, the V gene TRBV7-9; D is uncertain. This CDR3 contains 14 residues. CDR1 and CDR2 (germline): SEHNR, FQNEAQ (reference sequence). Trimming removed 7 bases at V and 4 bases at J, with 11 bases between. CDR3 bases: TGTGCCAGCATAATAACATTCGGGGCCAACGTCCTGACTTTC. It encodes CASIITFGANVLTF.

The rearrangement joins TRBV4-1 to TRBJ1-1; D not resolved. V lost 0 bases and J lost 4, with 12 bases in between. The CDR3 loop spans 15 amino acids. CDR1 MGHRA and CDR2 YSYEKL come from the germline V gene. Here the CDR3 reads CASSQEREASTEAFF. CDR3 sequence (DNA): TGCGCCAGCAGCCAAGAACGGGAAGCCTCCACTGAAGCTTTCTTT.

The chain employs TRBV14 and TRBJ1-2, with a tentative D call TRBD1 (5 bases). The length of the CDR3 is 15 residues. Germline values: CDR1 SGHDN, CDR2 FVKESK. Trimming stripped 4 bases from V and 4 bases from J, with 16 bases between. The CDR3 sequence: CASSPLSGVGYGYTF. CDR3 bases: TGTGCCAGCAGCCCGTTGTCGGGGGTCGGCTATGGCTACACCTTC.

V and J are TRBV13 and TRBJ2-7, with 9 nucleotides matching TRBD1. The CDR3 consists of 15 residues. The V segment lost 5 bases and the J segment 4 bases; nucleotides outside the gene matches: 9. Germline CDR1 reads PRHDT; CDR2 reads FYEKMQ (reference sequence). The CDR3 nucleotides are TGTGCCAGCAGCCCCCGGGGACAGGGTATGTACGAGCAGTACTTC. Protein sequence: CASSPRGQGMYEQYF.

This clone is termed medium-sized. The chain combines TRBV7-9 with TRBJ2-2, with 7 positions matching TRBD1. Losses at the gene ends were 5 bases for V and 6 bases for J; bases not matched to a gene: 9. Per germline, CDR1 SEHNR and CDR2 FQNEAQ (reference sequence). CDR3 length: 15 residues. Here the CDR3 reads CASSATTGDAGELFF. The CDR3 nucleotides read TGTGCCAGCAGCGCTACCACAGGGGACGCCGGGGAGCTGTTTTTT.

The chain carries TRBV5-1 and TRBJ2-7; TRBD1 aligns across 10 bases. The CDR3 length is 18 residues. Germline V gives CDR1 SGHRS, CDR2 YFSETQ. Trimming at V came to 3 bases and at J to 2 bases, leaving 14 bases not matched to a gene. CDR3 sequence reads: CASSSKDGTGVITYEQYF. CDR3 nucleotides: TGCGCCAGCAGCTCTAAAGACGGGACAGGGGTAATAACCTACGAGCAGTACTTC.

This rearrangement joins TRBV25-1 to TRBJ2-3, with D possibly being TRBD1 (6 bases). Deletions cut 11 bases from V and 2 bases from J, with 11 bases between. The germline V gene has CDR1 MGHDK and CDR2 SYGVNS. This CDR3 spans 12 amino acids. CDR3 sequence: CAYRDVTDTQYF. For the CDR3, the DNA is TGTGCCTACAGGGATGTCACAGATACGCAGTATTTT.

CDR3 amino acids: CATSTGLVETQYF. Here the CDR3 DNA reads TGTGCCACCAGCACCGGACTAGTGGAGACCCAGTACTTC. The chain recombines TRBV15 with TRBJ2-5; the match to TRBD2 covers 7 bases. Germline values: CDR1 LNHNV, CDR2 YYDKDF (reference sequence). The CDR3 runs to 13 residues. V lost 4 bases to trimming and J lost 5 bases; unmatched junction nucleotides: 4.